Listed here are 15 T cell receptor beta chains from one sample, sequenced in a study of T cell changes during pregnancy in multiple sclerosis. Produced via immunoSEQ multiplex PCR; TCRdb's table is partial and in-frame only. The sample carries 30,000 to 45,000 clones, about 89% recorded once. The specimen was CD8+ T cells from peripheral blood mononuclear cells, collected in the third trimester of pregnancy. The receptor set was obtained from a female donor with multiple sclerosis, enrolled in a pregnancy study.

This sequence joins TRBV19 and TRBJ2-1; the match to TRBD2 covers 12 bases. The CDR3 runs to 14 residues. Germline V gives CDR1 LNHDA, CDR2 SQIVND (reference sequence). With 5 bases clipped from V and 6 bases from J, the junction kept 2 bases outside the gene matches. The CDR3, as DNA: TGTGCCAGTAGTTCTAGCGGGGGGGCCAATGAGCAGTTCTTC. It is translated as CASSSSGGANEQFF.

This sequence joins TRBV4-1 and TRBJ2-5; perhaps TRBD2 as D (6 bases). CDR3 size: 15 residues. V was clipped by 3 bases and J by 0 bases, with 11 bases between them. Germline loops: CDR1 MGHRA, CDR2 YSYEKL. The CDR3 DNA reads as TGCGCCAGCAGCCACCCATGGGACTACCAAGAGACCCAGTACTTC. Its protein product is CASSHPWDYQETQYF.

The rearrangement links TRBV9 to TRBJ2-3; the D is unclear. The length of the CDR3 is 14 residues. V lost 4 bases and J lost 4, with 13 bases in between. Germline-derived CDR1 and CDR2 are SGDLS and YYNGEE. In nucleotides, the CDR3 is TGTGCCAGCAGCACATGGGCCCCGCCAGATACGCAGTATTTT. Amino acid sequence: CASSTWAPPDTQYF. Combining the CDR3 with reference TRBV9 and TRBJ2-3 gives the whole variable domain DSGVTQTPKHLITATGQRVTLRCSPRSGDLSVYWYQQSLDQGLQFLIQYYNGEERAKGNILERFSAQQFPDLHSELNLSSLELGDSALYFCASSTWAPPDTQYFGPGTRLTVL.

This chain joins TRBV6-1 and TRBJ1-2; tentatively, D is TRBD1 (5 bases). Germline V gene sequence: CDR1 MNHNS, CDR2 SASEGT. The CDR3 has 12 amino acids. Trimming cost V 6 bases and J 6 bases, with 11 bases left between them. CDR3 region: CASRRLTDGYTF. The CDR3 DNA sequence: TGTGCCAGCAGGAGGTTGACAGATGGCTACACCTTC.

This rearrangement joins TRBV5-1 to TRBJ2-2; 9 bases agree with TRBD1. V lost 0 bases and J lost 4; bases outside the gene matches: 4. Germline values: CDR1 SGHRS, CDR2 YFSETQ. The CDR3 runs to 16 residues. CDR3 sequence (DNA): TGCGCCAGCAGCTTGGTGGGGACAGGGCCCACCGGGGAGCTGTTTTTT. Translation gives CASSLVGTGPTGELFF.

This chain joins TRBV2 and TRBJ1-1, with TRBD1 as a possible D gene (6 bases). This CDR3 has 15 amino acids. CDR1 is SNHLY, CDR2 FYNNEI, per germline. V gave up 2 bases and J gave up 1 base, with 11 bases separating them. In DNA, the CDR3 is TGTGCCAGCAGTGAACTAGGCAGGGGGAACACTGAAGCTTTCTTT. It codes for CASSELGRGNTEAFF.

This clone was seen a single time. The genes are TRBV6-6 and TRBJ2-7; 7 positions agree with TRBD2. The ends lost 10 bases at V and 3 bases at J; junction bases unmatched: 3. Germline lookup yields CDR1 MNHNY and CDR2 SVGAGI (reference sequence). The CDR3 is 11 residues long. The CDR3 loop reads CATGGVYEQYF. In DNA, the CDR3 is TGTGCCACGGGGGGAGTCTACGAGCAGTACTTC.

The gene calls are TRBV7-6 and TRBJ2-7, with 7 bases lining up with TRBD1. The germline CDR1 and CDR2 sequences are SGHVS and FNYEAQ. V shed 2 bases and J 6 bases; nucleotides not matched to a gene: 1. The CDR3 runs 12 residues. The CDR3 DNA reads as TGTGCCAGCAGCTTAAGACAGGGCGAGCAGTACTTC. Protein sequence: CASSLRQGEQYF.

The CDR3 sequence: CASSLVVESPLHF. CDR3 DNA: TGTGCCAGCAGCTTAGTAGTCGAGTCACCCCTCCACTTT. This chain connects TRBV7-2 to TRBJ1-6, with no clear D. Germline V gene data show CDR1 as SGHTA and CDR2 as FQGNSA. The V end was cut by 1 base, the J end by 10 bases, with 8 bases between. CDR3 size: 13 residues.

This clone has only a few counts. V is TRBV6-1 and J is TRBJ2-1; the D is unclear. The germline CDR1 and CDR2 sequences are MNHNS and SASEGT. The CDR3 is 14 amino acids. V was pared by 4 bases and J by 7 bases, with 14 bases between. CDR3 nucleotides: TGTGCCAGCAGTGTATCGGTTTTGCCTAATGAGCAGTTCTTC. Its protein product is CASSVSVLPNEQFF.

The gene calls are TRBV6-5 and TRBJ2-1, with 9 bases matching TRBD1. The J segment lost 8 bases and the V segment lost 5 bases, leaving 10 bases of the junction unmatched. The germline gives CDR1 MNHEY, CDR2 SVGAGI. The CDR3 extends over 15 amino acids. The CDR3, as DNA: TGTGCCAGCAGTCGCTCCGGGACAGGGAGCTATGAGCAGTTCTTC. This sequence encodes CASSRSGTGSYEQFF.

This clone was picked up one time. J is TRBJ2-3 and V is TRBV5-1, with 7 bases identical to TRBD2. This CDR3 is built from 13 residues. Germline V gives CDR1 SGHRS, CDR2 YFSETQ. V was pared by 3 bases and J by 4 bases, with 2 bases of the junction left unmatched. In nucleotides, the CDR3 is TGCGCCAGCAGCTGGGAGGGGTCAGATACGCAGTATTTT. It specifies CASSWEGSDTQYF.

In the case of this clone: A junction end diverges from the germline sequence, so it may reflect a read error. This chain links TRBV25-1 with TRBJ2-7; D gene ambiguous. Germline V gene lookup returns CDR1 MGHDK and CDR2 SYGVNS. The CDR3 runs to 11 residues. CDR3 loop: CASGENSEQYF. The DNA of the CDR3 is TGTGCCAGCGGTGAAAACTCGGAGCAGTACTTC.

This clone was seen a single time. V usage is TRBV5-1 and J usage is TRBJ1-1, with D maybe TRBD1 (6 bases). CDR1 is SGHRS, CDR2 YFSETQ, per germline. The V and J ends lost 0 bases and 0 bases respectively, with 18 bases between them. The CDR3 totals 18 residues. The CDR3 spells CASSLDPLGGGMNTEAFF. The CDR3 nucleotides read TGCGCCAGCAGCTTGGACCCCCTTGGGGGGGGCATGAACACTGAAGCTTTCTTT. Complete variable domain (other parts from reference TRBV5-1 and TRBJ1-1): KAGVTQTPRYLIKTRGQQVTLSCSPISGHRSVSWYQQTPGQGLQFLFEYFSETQRNKGNFPGRFSGRQFSNSRSEMNVSTLELGDSALYLCASSLDPLGGGMNTEAFFGQGTRLTVV.

The rearrangement links TRBV4-3 to TRBJ2-1; no clear D gene. The length of the CDR3 is 15 residues. V gave up 0 bases and J gave up 4 bases, with 10 bases separating them. Germline CDR1 is LGHNA and CDR2 is YSLEER. The CDR3 DNA sequence: TGCGCCAGCAGCCAAGAGCCAGGAAATTACAATGAGCAGTTCTTC. Translated, it gives CASSQEPGNYNEQFF.